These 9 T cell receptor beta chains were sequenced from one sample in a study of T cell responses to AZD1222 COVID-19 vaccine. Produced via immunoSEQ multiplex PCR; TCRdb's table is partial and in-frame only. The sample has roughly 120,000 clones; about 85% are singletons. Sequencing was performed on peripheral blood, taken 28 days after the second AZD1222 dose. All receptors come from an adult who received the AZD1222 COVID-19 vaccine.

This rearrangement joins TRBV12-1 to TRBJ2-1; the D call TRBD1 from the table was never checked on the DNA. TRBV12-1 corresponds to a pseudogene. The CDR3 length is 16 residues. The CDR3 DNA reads TGTGCCACACCCCCTGAACAGGGTGGAGTGTACAATGAGCAGTTCTTC. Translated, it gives CATPPEQGGVYNEQFF.

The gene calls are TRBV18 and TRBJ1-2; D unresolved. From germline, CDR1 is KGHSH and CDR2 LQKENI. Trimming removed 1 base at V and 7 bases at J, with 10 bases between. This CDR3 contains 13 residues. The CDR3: CASSPLATPGYTF. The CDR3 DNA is TGTGCCAGCTCACCACTAGCCACACCTGGCTACACCTTC.

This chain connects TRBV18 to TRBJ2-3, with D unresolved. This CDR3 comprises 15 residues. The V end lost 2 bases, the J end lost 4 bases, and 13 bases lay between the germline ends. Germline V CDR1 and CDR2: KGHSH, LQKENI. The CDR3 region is CASSPSRSKADTQYF. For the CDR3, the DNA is TGTGCCAGCTCACCATCTCGGAGTAAGGCAGATACGCAGTATTTT.

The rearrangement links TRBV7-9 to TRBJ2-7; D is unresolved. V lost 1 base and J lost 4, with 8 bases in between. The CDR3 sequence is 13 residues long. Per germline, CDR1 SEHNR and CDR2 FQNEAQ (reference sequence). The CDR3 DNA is TGTGCCAGCAGCTTAGACTGGGGATACGAGCAGTACTTC. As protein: CASSLDWGYEQYF.

The CDR3 sequence: CASSYDGQETQYF. Written as DNA, the CDR3 is TGTGCCAGCAGCTACGACGGACAAGAGACCCAGTACTTC. The chain couples TRBV7-6 to TRBJ2-5, with D unclear. Germline V gives CDR1 SGHVS, CDR2 FNYEAQ. The CDR3 is 13 amino acids. Trimming took 4 bases from V and 2 from J, leaving 8 bases between them.

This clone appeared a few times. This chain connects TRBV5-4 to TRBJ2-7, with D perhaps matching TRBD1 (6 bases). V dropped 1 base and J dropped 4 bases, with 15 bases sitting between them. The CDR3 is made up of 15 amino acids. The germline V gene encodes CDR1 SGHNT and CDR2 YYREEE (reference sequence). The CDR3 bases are TGTGCCAGCAGCTTGCTGGTAGGGGGTCCGTACGAGCAGTACTTC. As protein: CASSLLVGGPYEQYF. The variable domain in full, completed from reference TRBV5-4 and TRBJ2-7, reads ETGVTQSPTHLIKTRGQQVTLRCSSQSGHNTVSWYQQALGQGPQFIFQYYREEENGRGNFPPRFSGLQFPNYSSELNVNALELDDSALYLCASSLLVGGPYEQYFGPGTRLTVT.

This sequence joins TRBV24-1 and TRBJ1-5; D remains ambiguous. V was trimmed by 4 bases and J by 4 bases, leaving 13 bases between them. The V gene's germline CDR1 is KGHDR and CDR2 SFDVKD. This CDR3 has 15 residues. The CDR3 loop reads CATSDHRWSNQPQHF. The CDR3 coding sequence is TGTGCCACCAGTGACCACCGATGGAGTAATCAGCCCCAGCATTTT.

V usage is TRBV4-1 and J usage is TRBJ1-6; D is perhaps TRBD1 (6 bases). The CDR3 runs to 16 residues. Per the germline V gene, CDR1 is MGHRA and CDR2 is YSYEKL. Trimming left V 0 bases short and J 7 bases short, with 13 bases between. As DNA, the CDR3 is TGCGCCAGCAGCCAAGATGCGGACAGCCTGAATTCACCCCTCCACTTT. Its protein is CASSQDADSLNSPLHF.

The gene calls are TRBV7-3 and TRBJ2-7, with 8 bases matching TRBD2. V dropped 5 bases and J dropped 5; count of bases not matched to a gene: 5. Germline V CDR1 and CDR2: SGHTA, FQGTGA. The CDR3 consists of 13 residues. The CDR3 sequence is CASSPGLVNEQYF. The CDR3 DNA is TGTGCCAGCAGCCCGGGACTAGTAAACGAGCAGTACTTC.